This T cell receptor (beta chain) is drawn from a study of chemoradiotherapy in HPV16-positive cancers (dated by TCRdb to between 2022 and 2023). For the wider study: Candidate HPV-specific T-cell clones and common TCR motifs were defined through functional T-cell assays on cells from a couple of HPV16-positive patients. The study asked whether T-cell immunity to the HPV oncoproteins E6 and E7 changes during chemoradiotherapy and whether this immunity affects survival. The candidate HPV-specific TCRs and motifs were subsequently tracked in TCR repertoires obtained from fewer than 95 patients with HPV-related cancers. The paper as a whole reports these results and caveats: In HPV16-positive patients, expansion of HPV-responsive T cells during chemoradiotherapy was associated with improved recurrence-free survival. Only a couple of HPV16-positive patients were used to derive the functional definition of HPV-specific T cells, and the survival association was reported for HPV16-positive patients. Expansion of candidate HPV-specific clones and E7-related TCR motifs was observed in the tumor microenvironment during treatment, whereas no such expansion was observed for non-HPV-specific T cells.

Because repertoires were sampled repeatedly during chemoradiotherapy, clonal expansion in the tumor microenvironment could be followed. A remark on this clone: There is no known antigen for this receptor. No quality values exist for individual bases; no much larger clone is one base distant.

Sequences SQVTM (CDR1) and ANQGSEA (CDR2) are obtained from the germline V gene. V loses 7 bases at its end and J loses 2 bases; junction bases beyond the gene matches: 11. The CDR3 runs 14 amino acids, cysteine and phenylalanine included. The read is trimmed to its CDR3 DNA, 42 bases read in frame from base 1. The method behind the library was the immunoSEQ multiplex PCR assay. TCRdb obtained this table from immuneACCESS and retained in-frame rearrangements with V and J assigned. These tables miss some clones; where compared with another copy, unresolved V genes account for less than half of the shortfall, and the remainder is unexplained. Across this sample there are some 17,000 clones, with roughly nine tenths seen only once. Of the sample, about 2.3% falls within the top ten clones.

The sample here was blood, taken from a patient who underwent chemoradiotherapy. The sequence is built from TRBV29-1 and TRBJ2-7; 7 nucleotides in the junction match TRBD1. The receptor was isolated from a human donor with HPV-associated anogenital cancer. The CDR3 region reads CSASTGTAPYEQYF. The DNA is as follows: TGCAGCGCCTCCACCGGGACAGCGCCCTACGAGCAGTACTTC.